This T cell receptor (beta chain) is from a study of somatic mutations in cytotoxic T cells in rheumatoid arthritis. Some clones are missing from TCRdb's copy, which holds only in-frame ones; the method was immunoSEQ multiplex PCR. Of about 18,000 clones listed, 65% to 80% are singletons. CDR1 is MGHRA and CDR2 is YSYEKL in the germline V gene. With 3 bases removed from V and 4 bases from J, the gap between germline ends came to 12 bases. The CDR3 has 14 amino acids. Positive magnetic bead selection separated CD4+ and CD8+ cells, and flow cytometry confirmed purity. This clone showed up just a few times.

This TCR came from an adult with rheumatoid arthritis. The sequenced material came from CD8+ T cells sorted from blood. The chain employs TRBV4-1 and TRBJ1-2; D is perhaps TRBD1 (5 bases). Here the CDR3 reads CASSHYRSPYGYTF. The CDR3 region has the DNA TGCGCCAGCAGCCACTACAGGTCCCCCTATGGCTACACCTTC.